The present T cell receptor beta chain was sequenced within a study of CD8 T cells in Susac syndrome. In this sample, this clonotype turned up once. Random hexamers were used to reverse transcribe an amount of roughly 0.45 to 1 ug RNA. The amplification used immunoSEQ multiplex PCR on TCR beta CDR3; it spanned 54 Vbeta and 13 Jbeta. TCRdb passed the immunoSEQ multiplex PCR reads through MiXCR, listing each CDR3 protein once. The profile covers around 90,000 distinct CDR3 sequences, with 96% appearing a single time and 0.55% to 0.8% taken by the ten largest. Trimming pared 3 bases from V and 9 bases from J, leaving 12 bases between. The CDR3 covers 13 residues. CDR1 is LNHNV and CDR2 is YYDKDF in the germline V gene (reference sequence).

The sample was CD8+ T cells from PBMCs. The V gene is TRBV15, the J gene TRBJ2-1; a possible D gene is TRBD1 (6 bases). The receptor was derived from a human donor with Susac syndrome. CDR3 region: CATSSNRAGEQFF. In DNA form, the CDR3 reads TGTGCCACCAGCAGTAACAGGGCGGGTGAGCAGTTCTTC.